This TCR beta chain originates from a study of blood T cells in healthy people across ages (dated by TCRdb to between 2014 and 2017). Looking at the study overall: In model experiments, roughly one uniquely barcoded TCR beta cDNA molecule per two T cells was captured by template switching. The donors were split into four age groups: young (average approximately 16 years), middle-aged (around 40), aged (roughly 65) and long-lived (about 74). Age-related changes in TCR beta repertoire diversity were measured in the study by deep sequencing normalized with unique cDNA molecular identifiers. To avoid experimental bias, donors of different ages were distributed randomly across sequencing lanes. Two additional independent replicas of 1 million unique cDNA reads from the same blood draw were analyzed for two donors (one aged 18 to 30 and one aged 80 or older).

Paper-wide results and their limitations: Observed TCR beta diversity correlated strongly with the percentage of naive T cells measured by flow cytometry. Total diversity estimates from one million sequenced T cells were considered lower bounds and underestimates. As age increased, observed TCR beta diversity per million T cells dropped in a roughly linear way, and a significant reduction was already evident by age 40. Compared with the aged group, the long-lived group had more naive CD4+ T cells, fewer expanded clones and increased TCR diversity, a pattern suggesting age selection. Because donor CMV infection status was unknown, age-related changes in expanded clonotypes were potentially confounded. Conclusive comparison of naive and antigen-experienced compartments was prevented by the profiling of bulk unsorted PBMCs.

Donors were 39 systemically healthy Caucasian individuals from Russia aged roughly 6 to 100 years. Roughly 9 milliliters of peripheral blood were drawn from each donor into EDTA-treated Vacutainer tubes. Ficoll-Paque density-gradient centrifugation was used to isolate PBMCs, with at least 6.5 million per sample. Total RNA was extracted from PBMCs with Trizol reagent, with at least 6 micrograms obtained per sample. For every donor, an aliquot of PBMCs went through flow cytometry to measure the percentages of naive CD45RAhigh/CD27high T cells. The junction shows trimming of 8 bases on V and 9 bases on J, plus 14 bases between the germline ends. The germline V gene provides CDR1 MNHEY and CDR2 SVGEGT. The CDR3 goes from the cysteine to the phenylalanine over 12 residues. CDR3 DNA only is kept here, 36 bases in frame from base 1. Library method: 5' RACE. TCRdb records Illumina HiSeq 2500 as the sequencer. A second PCR of roughly 6 to 11 cycles was run with a J-beta primer mix and a sample-barcoded 5' primer. Each TCR beta cDNA molecule received a unique molecular identifier from a template-switch 5' adaptor carrying 12 random nucleotides. At least 2.5 million CDR3-containing paired-end reads were obtained from each sample. First-strand cDNA synthesis was performed from all RNA using the Mint cDNA synthesis kit, with priming by a TRBC-specific oligonucleotide. After uracil-DNA glycosylase treatment, a first 18-cycle PCR used universal primers M1SS and BC2_uni_R on all cDNA. The published analysis was carried out like this. For normalization, 1 million high-quality reads, each with a distinct molecular identifier, were randomly selected from each sample. Instead of being binned into consensus sequences, reads that shared molecular identifiers were thrown out. MiTCR, with a Q25 quality threshold and the strictest error-elimination algorithm, was used for CDR3 identification, clonotype clustering and error correction. A nonparametric unseen species model with Euler transformation was used to estimate lower-bound total TCR beta diversity. The raw public data were reprocessed by TCRdb itself: fastp quality trimming at Q25, MiXCR clonotype calling, in-frame beta chains only. When rows share a CDR3 protein, they turn into one entry using the most common DNA and genes. Here the V and J calls rest on TCRdb's processing, not on the authors' analysis. In all, the sample holds about 1.4 million distinct CDR3 sequences, and 55% to 75% of those were seen once. The top ten clones comprise roughly 7% of the sample.

Details on this clonotype: This clone's antigen is unknown. No quality values exist for individual bases; no much larger clone is one base distant.

The sample taken for sequencing was blood. The chain couples TRBV6-2 or TRBV6-3 to TRBJ2-1; a weak D assignment points to TRBD2 (7 bases agree). This clonotype was sampled from a man between 18 and 35 years old in good health. Here the CDR3 is given as CASGGAPSEQFF. The nucleotides read TGTGCCAGCGGGGGGGCCCCAAGTGAGCAGTTCTTC.